The rows below give T cell receptor beta chains drawn from one sample of a study of cytomegalovirus exposure and HLA in healthy donors. Clones were read by immunoSEQ multiplex PCR, and TCRdb kept only the in-frame ones, dropping some. The data contain about 190,000 clones, 75% to 90% of them singletons. Specimen: PBMCs. The receptor set was obtained from a woman aged 45 to 65 in good health and CMV-seropositive. Each CDR3 is given with its conserved first and last residue. D genes are given only for firm matches. Clone size is given for some rows only: seen once, a few or many times, or a class if the clone is expanded.

cdr3_nt: TGTGCCAGCAGCTTAGCGGTAGGGGGGGGGCCCTACGAGCAGTACTTC; cdr3_aa: CASSLAVGGGPYEQYF; v_call: TRBV7-2; clone_size: .; j_call: TRBJ2-7; d_call: .
cdr3_nt: TGTGCCAGCTCATCCGGGTTAGATCATCAGCCCCAGCATTTT; cdr3_aa: CASSSGLDHQPQHF; v_call: TRBV18; clone_size: .; j_call: TRBJ1-5; d_call: .
cdr3_nt: TGTGCCAGCAGCTTGACAGTGTACCAAGAGACCCAGTACTTC; cdr3_aa: CASSLTVYQETQYF; v_call: TRBV7-3; clone_size: .; j_call: TRBJ2-5; d_call: .
cdr3_nt: TGTGCCAGCAGTTCCAGCGGACAGGGTTTCGGCTACACCTTC; cdr3_aa: CASSSSGQGFGYTF; v_call: TRBV28; clone_size: once; j_call: TRBJ1-2; d_call: TRBD1
cdr3_nt: TGTGCCAGCCGAGGGCAGCCCCAGCATTTT; cdr3_aa: CASRGQPQHF; v_call: TRBV6-4; clone_size: .; j_call: TRBJ1-5; d_call: .
cdr3_nt: TGCGCCAGCAGCCTCATTAGGACAGGAAGCTCCTACGAGCAGTACTTC; cdr3_aa: CASSLIRTGSSYEQYF; v_call: TRBV5-1; clone_size: .; j_call: TRBJ2-7; d_call: TRBD1
cdr3_nt: TGTGCCTGGATGGGCAGGCCTCCGTCCGAGACCCAGTACTTC; cdr3_aa: CAWMGRPPSETQYF; v_call: TRBV30; clone_size: .; j_call: TRBJ2-5; d_call: .
cdr3_nt: TGTGCCAGCAGCGTGGAAGGGACAGGGGCAAAGTACTTC; cdr3_aa: CASSVEGTGAKYF; v_call: TRBV9; clone_size: .; j_call: TRBJ2-5; d_call: TRBD1
cdr3_nt: TGTGCCTGGAGTGTAGCGGGGGGACAGCCTTACAATGAGCAGTTCTTC; cdr3_aa: CAWSVAGGQPYNEQFF; v_call: TRBV30; clone_size: .; j_call: TRBJ2-1; d_call: TRBD2
cdr3_nt: TGTGCCAGCAGTCCCGCCGGAGGCGATCAGCCCCAGCATTTT; cdr3_aa: CASSPAGGDQPQHF; v_call: TRBV28; clone_size: .; j_call: TRBJ1-5; d_call: .
cdr3_nt: TGCGCCAGCAGCCAAGATTCAGCCTATAATTCACCCCTCCACTTT; cdr3_aa: CASSQDSAYNSPLHF; v_call: TRBV4-1; clone_size: .; j_call: TRBJ1-6; d_call: .
cdr3_nt: TGCGCCAGCAGCTCCCCTAGCACAGATACGCAGTATTTT; cdr3_aa: CASSSPSTDTQYF; v_call: TRBV5-1; clone_size: .; j_call: TRBJ2-3; d_call: .
cdr3_nt: TGTGCCAGCCATATCTCACAACTAGCAGCCGGGGAGCTGTTTTTT; cdr3_aa: CASHISQLAAGELFF; v_call: TRBV6-5; clone_size: .; j_call: TRBJ2-2; d_call: .
cdr3_nt: TGTGCCAGTAATCTCCGGGACAGGGCCCATGGCTACACCTTC; cdr3_aa: CASNLRDRAHGYTF; v_call: TRBV19; clone_size: .; j_call: TRBJ1-2; d_call: TRBD1
cdr3_nt: TGTGCCAGCAGTTCTTCAGGGCCTTTTTCACATACGCAGTATTTT; cdr3_aa: CASSSSGPFSHTQYF; v_call: TRBV6-1; clone_size: few; j_call: TRBJ2-3; d_call: .
cdr3_nt: TGTGCCGGCAGCGTAGGTCAGGGGGTTCAGCCCCAGCATTTT; cdr3_aa: CAGSVGQGVQPQHF; v_call: TRBV9; clone_size: .; j_call: TRBJ1-5; d_call: TRBD1
cdr3_nt: TGCGCCAGCAGCTCTGGACAGGGCAATCAGCCCCAGCATTTT; cdr3_aa: CASSSGQGNQPQHF; v_call: TRBV5-1; clone_size: .; j_call: TRBJ1-5; d_call: TRBD1